The T cell receptor beta chain under discussion was sequenced for a study of blood T cell repertoires in COVID-19. Study-wide context: The samples span acute and convalescent COVID-19 from the United States, Italy and Spain.

Germline V CDR1 and CDR2: SQVTM, ANQGSEA. J was trimmed by 5 bases and V by 6 bases; bases with no gene match: 8. There are 14 residues in the CDR3. Assay: immunoSEQ multiplex PCR; the TCRdb copy retains only in-frame clones and omits some. The sample has approximately 320,000 clones, roughly 85% seen once. The TCR was taken from a human donor in a cohort sampled during active COVID-19. The chain combines TRBV29-1 with TRBJ1-5; 9 bases fit TRBD1. The source material was peripheral blood. CDR3 bases: TGCAGCGTGGGTACCGGGACAGGGCATCAGCCCCAGCATTTT. This gives the protein CSVGTGTGHQPQHF.